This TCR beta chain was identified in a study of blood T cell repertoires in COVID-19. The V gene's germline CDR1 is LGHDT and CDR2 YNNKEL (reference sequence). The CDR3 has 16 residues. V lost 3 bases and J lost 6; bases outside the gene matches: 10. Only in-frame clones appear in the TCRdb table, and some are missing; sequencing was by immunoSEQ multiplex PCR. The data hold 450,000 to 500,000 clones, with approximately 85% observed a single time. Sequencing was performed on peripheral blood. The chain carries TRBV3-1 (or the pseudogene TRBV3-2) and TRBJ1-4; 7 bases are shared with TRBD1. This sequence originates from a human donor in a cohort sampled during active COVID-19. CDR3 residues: CASSQVDRVGDEKLFF. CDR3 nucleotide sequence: TGTGCCAGCAGCCAGGTAGACAGGGTAGGGGATGAAAAACTGTTTTTT.